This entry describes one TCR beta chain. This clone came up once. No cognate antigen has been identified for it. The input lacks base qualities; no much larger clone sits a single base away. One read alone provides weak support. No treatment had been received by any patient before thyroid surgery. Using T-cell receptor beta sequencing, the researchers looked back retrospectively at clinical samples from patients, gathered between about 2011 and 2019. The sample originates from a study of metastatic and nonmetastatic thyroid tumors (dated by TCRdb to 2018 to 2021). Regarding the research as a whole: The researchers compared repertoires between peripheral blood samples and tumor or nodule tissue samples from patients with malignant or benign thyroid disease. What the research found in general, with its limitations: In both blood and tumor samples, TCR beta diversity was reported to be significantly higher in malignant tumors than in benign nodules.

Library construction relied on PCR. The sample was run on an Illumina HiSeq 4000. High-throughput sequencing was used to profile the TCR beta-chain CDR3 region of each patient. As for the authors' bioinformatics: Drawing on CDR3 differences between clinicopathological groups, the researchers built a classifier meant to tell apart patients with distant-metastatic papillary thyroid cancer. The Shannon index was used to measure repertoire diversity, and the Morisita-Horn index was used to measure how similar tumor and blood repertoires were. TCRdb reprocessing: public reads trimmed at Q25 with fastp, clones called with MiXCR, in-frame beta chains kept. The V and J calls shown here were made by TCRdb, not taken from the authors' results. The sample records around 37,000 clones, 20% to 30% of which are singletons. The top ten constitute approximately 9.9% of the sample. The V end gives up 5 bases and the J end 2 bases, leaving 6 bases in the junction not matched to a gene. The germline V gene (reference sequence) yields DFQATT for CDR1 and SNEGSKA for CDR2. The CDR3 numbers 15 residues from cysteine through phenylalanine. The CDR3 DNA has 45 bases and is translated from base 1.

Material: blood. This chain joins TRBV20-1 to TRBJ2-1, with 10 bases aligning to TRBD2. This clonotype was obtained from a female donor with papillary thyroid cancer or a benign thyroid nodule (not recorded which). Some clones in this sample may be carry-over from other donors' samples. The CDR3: CSASSSGRAYNEQFF. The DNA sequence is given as TGCAGTGCTTCATCCAGCGGGAGGGCCTACAATGAGCAGTTCTTC.